This T cell receptor (beta chain) stems from a study of blood T cell repertoires in COVID-19. Study in general: COVID-19 samples collected from the United States, Italy and Spain covered acute and convalescent phases. T cells, B-cell-depleted T cells, or PBMCs supplied cDNA or gDNA.

Original processing notes: Estimation of nucleated cell counts relied on the amplification of reference gene primers. The table came from immunoSEQ multiplex PCR; TCRdb's copy has only in-frame clones and leaves some out. The V and J calls and clone size are taken from that table; D and trimming were inferred from the DNA. The sample contains some 70,000 clones, more than 85% of which appear only once. CDR3 length equals 11 residues. Trimming cost V 1 base and J 8 bases, with 5 bases left between them. Sequences were obtained from peripheral blood. This sequence was found in a human donor with active COVID-19. The donor label of this sample is uncertain. The genes are TRBV12-3 or TRBV12-4 and TRBJ1-2; D unclear. The CDR3 loop is CASSLDGGYTF. In DNA, the CDR3 is TGTGCCAGCAGTTTAGACGGGGGCTACACCTTC.